This T cell receptor beta chain was recovered during a study of T-cell memory formation after mild COVID-19. The authors produced TCR alpha and TCR beta cDNA libraries with sample barcodes and UMIs by 5'RACE using constant-segment primers. TCRdb redid the calling of the 5' RACE reads with MiXCR, one entry per CDR3 protein. Of roughly 150,000 distinct CDR3 sequences in the sample, roughly 15% were seen once. Per the germline V gene, CDR1 is SGHNT and CDR2 is YYREEE (reference sequence). This CDR3 is 14 amino acids long. Trimming pared 4 bases from V and 5 bases from J, leaving 15 bases between. Study-level findings and limits: The pre-infection memory compartment contained some responding clones, suggesting cross-reactive memory joined. Contracting CD8+ clones were enriched in EMRA, CD4+ mainly in CM and EM.

A few counts support this clonotype. The antigen is not known. This receptor was identified in an adult woman who had mild COVID-19 (a few samples of this study predate the infection). Cell type and time point are not known. The chain is built from TRBV5-4 and TRBJ1-1; D uncertain. Sequencing was done on a sample of PBMCs or a T cell subset sorted from them (not recorded which). CDR3 loop: CASSVGRNPTEAFF. CDR3 DNA: TGTGCCAGCAGCGTGGGGAGAAATCCGACTGAAGCTTTCTTT.